This section outlines one TCR beta chain sequence together with its context. Germline CDR1 LNHDA, CDR2 SQIVND (reference sequence). Trimming left V 1 base short and J 1 base short, with 7 bases between. The CDR3 runs 14 residues. This record belongs to a study of shared clonotypes between healthy human individuals. The repertoire was sequenced with immunoSEQ multiplex PCR; TCRdb's copy has only in-frame clones and lacks some. The sample shows roughly 2.2 million clones, 85% to 95% of them seen only once. The sample comprised naive CD4+ T cells from PBMCs. Regarding subset: CD45RA+ positively selected. The V and J genes are TRBV19 and TRBJ2-5, with TRBD1 as a possible D gene (5 bases). The receptor was derived from a young man in good health. Some clones in this sample may be carry-over from other donors' samples. CDR3 amino acids: CASSIGRAQETQYF. CDR3 sequence (DNA): TGTGCCAGTAGTATAGGCAGGGCCCAAGAGACCCAGTACTTC.